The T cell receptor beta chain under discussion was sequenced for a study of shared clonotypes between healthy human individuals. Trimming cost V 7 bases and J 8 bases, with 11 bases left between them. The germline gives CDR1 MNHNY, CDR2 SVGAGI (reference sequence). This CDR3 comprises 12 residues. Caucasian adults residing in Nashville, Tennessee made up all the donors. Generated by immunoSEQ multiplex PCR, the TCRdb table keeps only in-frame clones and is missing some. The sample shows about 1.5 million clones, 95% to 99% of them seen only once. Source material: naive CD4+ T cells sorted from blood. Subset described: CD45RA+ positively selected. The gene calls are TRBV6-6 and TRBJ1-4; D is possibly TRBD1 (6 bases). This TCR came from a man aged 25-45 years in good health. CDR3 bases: TGTGCCAGCACAAAGGGGGTGGAAAAACTGTTTTTT. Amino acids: CASTKGVEKLFF.